Each of the 5 T cell receptor beta chains below was sequenced from the same sample in a study of cytomegalovirus exposure and HLA in healthy donors. Generated by immunoSEQ multiplex PCR, the TCRdb table keeps only in-frame clones and is missing some. Of 200,000 to 250,000 clones in the sample, less than 90% are singletons; the top ten hold roughly 6%. Sequenced input: PBMCs. The receptors were gathered from a young woman in good health and CMV-seronegative.

V usage is TRBV28 and J usage is TRBJ2-7; D perhaps matches TRBD1 (5 bases). The CDR3 sequence is 13 residues long. CDR1 and CDR2 (germline): MDHEN, SYDVKM. With 3 bases removed from V and 4 bases from J, the gap between germline ends came to 10 bases. The CDR3, as DNA: TGTGCCAGCAGTTTCTTCCAGGGTTACGAGCAGTACTTC. It yields the protein CASSFFQGYEQYF.

The rearrangement links TRBV6-6 to TRBJ2-1, with TRBD2 matching over 11 bases. From germline, CDR1 is MNHNY and CDR2 SVGAGI (reference sequence). The CDR3 length is 16 residues. J lost 8 bases, V lost 0 bases, and 6 bases had no gene match. CDR3 sequence (DNA): TGTGCCAGCAGTTACTCTGCTAGCGGGGGGAGGTATGAGCAGTTCTTC. This translates into CASSYSASGGRYEQFF.

J is TRBJ1-2 and V is TRBV29-1; perhaps TRBD1 as D (6 bases). Germline CDR1 is SQVTM and CDR2 is ANQGSEA. The CDR3 is 14 residues long. Trimming took off 3 bases at V and 2 bases at J, with 13 bases between the two ends. CDR3 nucleotide sequence: TGCAGCGTTGAGGTTCACAGGGACAACTATGGCTACACCTTC. It yields the protein CSVEVHRDNYGYTF.

V and J are TRBV25-1 and TRBJ1-1; 8 bases are a match to TRBD1. J lost 2 bases, V lost 9 bases, and 5 bases had no gene match. Germline CDR1 reads MGHDK; CDR2 reads SYGVNS. CDR3 length equals 13 residues. The CDR3 reads CASQQGVNTEAFF. CDR3 DNA sequence: TGTGCCAGTCAACAGGGGGTTAACACTGAAGCTTTCTTT. The full variable domain, completed using reference TRBV25-1 and TRBJ1-1, is EADIYQTPRYLVIGTGKKITLECSQTMGHDKMYWYQQDPGMELHLIHYSYGVNSTEKGDLSSESTVSRIRTEHFPLTLESARPSHTSQYLCASQQGVNTEAFFGQGTRLTVV.

The chain employs TRBV18 and TRBJ2-1, with a possible D match to TRBD1 (6 bases). V lost 8 bases, J lost 15 bases, and 23 bases lay in between. CDR3 size: 13 residues. In germline, CDR1 is KGHSH, CDR2 LQKENI. The CDR3, as DNA: TGTGCCAGCGCCTCGAGGCGGACAGAAGATCCGTTCTTC. Protein product: CASASRRTEDPFF.